One and the same sample provided the 32 T cell receptor beta chains below, sequenced in a study of shared clonotypes between healthy human individuals. TCRdb keeps only in-frame clones here, not all; method: immunoSEQ multiplex PCR. The data show about 690,000 clones, less than 95% seen once. Sequenced: memory CD8+ T cells from PBMCs. Subset meaning: CD45RO+ cells pooled with CCR7-negative TemRA cells. Receptor source: a man aged 18 to 29 in good health. Some clones in this sample may be carry-over from other donors' samples.

The chain has TRBV5-6 and TRBJ2-7, with no clear D. The V gene lost 4 bases and the J gene lost 3 bases, with 8 bases spanning the gap. In germline, CDR1 is SGHDT, CDR2 YYEEEE. The CDR3 sequence is 12 residues long. The CDR3 bases are TGTGCCAGCAGCGCACAGAACTACGAGCAGTACTTC. It encodes CASSAQNYEQYF.

The table lists this clone with a count of one. The chain uses TRBV7-8 and TRBJ2-5; D is possibly TRBD2 (6 bases). V was clipped by 5 bases and J by 4 bases, with 14 bases between them. The germline V gene has CDR1 SGHVS and CDR2 FQNEAQ. The CDR3 has 14 residues. CDR3 sequence reads: CASSRDGSRETQYF. The CDR3 DNA reads TGTGCCAGCAGCAGGGACGGGAGCAGAGAGACCCAGTACTTC.

The CDR3 bases are TGCGCCAGCAGCCAAAAAATCGGGGGGCAGGATGGCTACACCTTC. It translates to CASSQKIGGQDGYTF. The chain employs TRBV4-3 and TRBJ1-2, with D possibly being TRBD1 (6 bases). This CDR3 is 15 amino acids long. Germline V gene data show CDR1 as LGHNA and CDR2 as YSLEER. The V end was cut by 2 bases, the J end by 6 bases, with 16 bases between.

The chain recombines TRBV28 with TRBJ2-1; weak D call: TRBD2 (6 bases). Trimming took off 6 bases at V and 5 bases at J, with 11 bases between the two ends. CDR3 length equals 13 residues. CDR1 and CDR2 (germline): MDHEN, SYDVKM. CDR3 residues: CASRRDFNNEQFF. CDR3 coding DNA: TGTGCCAGCAGGAGGGACTTTAACAATGAGCAGTTCTTC.

V gene TRBV9 combines with J gene TRBJ1-2, with D maybe TRBD1 (5 bases). The V gene's germline CDR1 is SGDLS and CDR2 YYNGEE. The CDR3 has 15 residues. Between the trimmed V and J ends, which lost 1 base and 1 base, there was a span of 11 bases. This CDR3 reads CASSVSGGVNYGYTF. The CDR3 DNA sequence: TGTGCCAGCAGCGTATCAGGAGGGGTTAACTATGGCTACACCTTC.

The rearrangement joins TRBV18 to TRBJ2-1, with 9 bases identical to TRBD2. The CDR3 spans 16 residues. V dropped 4 bases and J dropped 8; count of bases not matched to a gene: 12. Germline CDR1 is KGHSH and CDR2 is LQKENI. CDR3 DNA: TGTGCCAGCTCACACCCGCTGTGGGTAGCGGGAGATGAGCAGTTCTTC. It codes for CASSHPLWVAGDEQFF.

This clone showed up just once. The rearrangement uses TRBV7-8 and TRBJ2-2; TRBD1 agrees at 12 bases. Per the germline V gene, CDR1 is SGHVS and CDR2 is FQNEAQ. The CDR3 sequence is 16 residues long. Unmatched junction bases numbered 9, after V lost 6 bases and J lost 7 bases. CDR3 loop: CASRTGTGGASGELFF. CDR3 bases: TGTGCCAGCAGAACAGGGACAGGGGGCGCGAGCGGGGAGCTGTTTTTT.

The CDR3 is CASVLASGDYEQYF. The CDR3 DNA reads as TGTGCCAGCGTACTCGCTAGCGGGGACTACGAGCAGTACTTC. This sequence joins TRBV7-9 and TRBJ2-7; 9 bases line up with TRBD2. The CDR3 is 14 amino acids. The germline CDR1 and CDR2 sequences are SEHNR and FQNEAQ (reference sequence). The ends lost 8 bases at V and 3 bases at J; junction bases unmatched: 8. Combining the CDR3 with reference TRBV7-9 and TRBJ2-7 gives the whole variable domain DTGVSQNPRHKITKRGQNVTFRCDPISEHNRLYWYRQTLGQGPEFLTYFQNEAQLEKSRLLSDRFSAERPKGSFSTLEIQRTEQGDSAMYLCASVLASGDYEQYFGPGTRLTVT.

This clone was seen just once. The chain couples TRBV7-9 to TRBJ2-7; no firm D call. This CDR3 contains 15 residues. Between the trimmed V and J ends, which lost 1 base and 4 bases, there was a span of 14 bases. Germline V gene sequence: CDR1 SEHNR, CDR2 FQNEAQ (reference sequence). The CDR3: CASSLGPLGLYEQYF. The CDR3 nucleotides are TGTGCCAGCAGCTTAGGTCCATTAGGGTTATACGAGCAGTACTTC. The full variable domain, with the rest looked up from reference TRBV7-9 and TRBJ2-7, is DTGVSQNPRHKITKRGQNVTFRCDPISEHNRLYWYRQTLGQGPEFLTYFQNEAQLEKSRLLSDRFSAERPKGSFSTLEIQRTEQGDSAMYLCASSLGPLGLYEQYFGPGTRLTVT.

CDR3 residues: CATSRGRMGEQYF. Here the CDR3 DNA reads TGTGCCACCAGCAGAGGGAGAATGGGCGAGCAGTACTTC. The chain carries TRBV15 and TRBJ2-7, with unresolved D. Per the germline V gene, CDR1 is LNHNV and CDR2 is YYDKDF (reference sequence). CDR3 length equals 13 residues. Trimming removed 1 base from V and 6 bases from J, with 10 bases in between.

This clone was seen once. The chain employs TRBV11-2 and TRBJ2-7; D is perhaps TRBD2 (5 bases). Germline-derived CDR1 and CDR2 are SGHAT and FQNNGV. Trimming removed 2 bases from V and 9 bases from J, with 23 bases in between. The CDR3 has 16 amino acids. The CDR3 nucleotides are TGTGCCAGCAGCTTACTACGTGACTACTTACTTCTGGGGCAGTACTTC. It specifies CASSLLRDYLLLGQYF.

This chain connects TRBV5-6 to TRBJ2-3; TRBD2 agrees at 11 bases. CDR1 SGHDT and CDR2 YYEEEE come from the germline V gene. CDR3 length: 16 amino acids. With 4 bases clipped from V and 2 bases from J, the junction kept 6 bases outside the gene matches. CDR3 protein: CASSAGLAVITDTQYF. The CDR3 DNA is TGTGCCAGCAGCGCGGGACTAGCGGTTATCACAGATACGCAGTATTTT.

CDR3 region: CASSPVGWETQYF. CDR3 nucleotides: TGTGCCAGCTCACCAGTGGGATGGGAGACCCAGTACTTC. This chain connects TRBV18 to TRBJ2-5; D gene ambiguous. Germline assignment: CDR1 KGHSH and CDR2 LQKENI. With 2 bases removed from V and 5 bases from J, the gap between germline ends came to 9 bases. The CDR3 runs to 13 residues.

The chain has TRBV25-1 and TRBJ1-2, with a tentative D call TRBD1 (6 bases). Germline loops: CDR1 MGHDK, CDR2 SYGVNS. The CDR3 extends over 13 amino acids. V gave up 10 bases and J gave up 2 bases, with 14 bases separating them. The CDR3 sequence: CATFQGNNYGYTF. The CDR3 DNA reads TGTGCCACTTTTCAGGGGAACAACTATGGCTACACCTTC.

The chain recombines TRBV9 with TRBJ2-2; perhaps TRBD2 as D (5 bases). V lost 3 bases, J lost 6 bases, and 24 bases lay in between. Germline loops: CDR1 SGDLS, CDR2 YYNGEE. This CDR3 has 18 residues. The CDR3 reads CASSGSPQAVLRAGELFF. The DNA of the CDR3 is TGTGCCAGCAGCGGCTCCCCTCAAGCGGTCCTTAGAGCCGGGGAGCTGTTTTTT.

The chain recombines TRBV7-9 with TRBJ2-1, with no clear D. The CDR3 has 16 residues. Germline CDR1 is SEHNR and CDR2 is FQNEAQ (reference sequence). Trimming removed 5 bases from V and 7 bases from J, with 21 bases in between. CDR3 loop: CASSTPTPESQNEQFF. CDR3 nucleotide sequence: TGTGCCAGCAGCACGCCGACACCCGAGTCTCAAAATGAGCAGTTCTTC.

The chain is built from TRBV27 and TRBJ1-5; D not certain. Trimming left V 7 bases short and J 3 bases short, with 10 bases between. CDR3 length equals 13 residues. CDR1 is MNHEY and CDR2 is SMNVEV in the germline V gene (reference sequence). The CDR3 region is CASMRIPNQPQHF. The CDR3, as DNA: TGTGCCAGCATGAGGATCCCCAATCAGCCCCAGCATTTT.

This chain joins TRBV28 and TRBJ2-7; D call uncertain. The CDR3 has 14 amino acids. Trimming shortened V by 4 bases and J by 1 base, and 11 bases separated the two germline ends. CDR1 MDHEN and CDR2 SYDVKM come from the germline V gene. CDR3 protein: CASSYLLESYEQYF. CDR3 bases: TGTGCCAGCAGTTACCTGTTAGAGTCCTACGAGCAGTACTTC.

There are a few counts of this clone. The V and J genes are TRBV9 and TRBJ1-1; possible D gene TRBD1, 5 bases. The CDR3 sequence is 13 residues long. Looked up from germline, CDR1 is SGDLS and CDR2 is YYNGEE. Trimming cost V 5 bases and J 5 bases, with 13 bases left between them. CDR3 nucleotide sequence: TGTGCCAGCAGTACCGACAGTAGGACTGAAGCTTTCTTT. Amino acid sequence: CASSTDSRTEAFF. The variable domain in full, completed from reference TRBV9 and TRBJ1-1, reads DSGVTQTPKHLITATGQRVTLRCSPRSGDLSVYWYQQSLDQGLQFLIQYYNGEERAKGNILERFSAQQFPDLHSELNLSSLELGDSALYFCASSTDSRTEAFFGQGTRLTVV.

This clone has a single count. This chain uses TRBV27 with TRBJ1-1; D is unresolved. The V gene lost 0 bases and the J gene lost 5 bases, with 10 bases spanning the gap. Looked up from germline, CDR1 is MNHEY and CDR2 is SMNVEV (reference sequence). The CDR3 loop spans 14 amino acids. CDR3 sequence (DNA): TGTGCCAGCAGTTTATCCGGGGTTCGAACTGAAGCTTTCTTT. Translation: CASSLSGVRTEAFF.

The chain combines TRBV11-2 with TRBJ1-3; D not resolved. The ends were cut back, 1 base at V and 0 bases at J, with 10 bases in the middle. Germline CDR1 and CDR2: SGHAT and FQNNGV. This CDR3 spans 16 amino acids. DNA of the CDR3: TGTGCCAGCAGCTTAGCGGACCGAGTCTCTGGAAACACCATATATTTT. Its translation: CASSLADRVSGNTIYF.

The gene calls are TRBV13 and TRBJ2-2; weak D call: TRBD2 (5 bases). Germline CDR1 and CDR2: PRHDT and FYEKMQ (reference sequence). The CDR3 runs 13 residues. V was cut by 10 bases and J by 4 bases, with 13 bases left in between. The CDR3 coding sequence is TGTGCCAACCGTCGGGAAGGCACCGGGGAGCTGTTTTTT. As protein: CANRREGTGELFF. Full variable domain (remainder filled in from reference TRBV13 and TRBJ2-2): AAGVIQSPRHLIKEKRETATLKCYPIPRHDTVYWYQQGPGQDPQFLISFYEKMQSDKGSIPDRFSAQQFSDYHSELNMSSLELGDSALYFCANRREGTGELFFGEGSRLTVL.

This clone came up once. This rearrangement joins TRBV6-4 to TRBJ2-1, with D perhaps TRBD2 (5 bases). The germline V gene has CDR1 MRHNA and CDR2 SNTAGT. V shed 2 bases and J shed 10 bases, with 12 bases lying between them. This CDR3 spans 13 amino acids. The CDR3 sequence is CASSDDLGGEQFF. DNA of the CDR3: TGTGCCAGCAGTGACGACCTGGGCGGGGAGCAGTTCTTC.

The genes are TRBV7-2 and TRBJ2-1; possibly TRBD1 or TRBD2 for D (5 bases each). Trimming stripped 3 bases from V and 0 bases from J, with 9 bases between. Germline-derived CDR1 and CDR2 are SGHTA and FQGNSA. The CDR3 contains 15 residues. The CDR3 region is CASSFEGSSYNEQFF. The DNA of the CDR3 is TGTGCCAGCAGCTTTGAGGGGAGCTCCTACAATGAGCAGTTCTTC.

The J gene is TRBJ2-4, the V gene TRBV27; tentative D call: TRBD2 (6 bases). The CDR3 sequence is 15 residues long. The germline gives CDR1 MNHEY, CDR2 SMNVEV (reference sequence). V lost 7 bases and J 6 bases, leaving 19 bases between the germline ends. This CDR3 reads CASIPRMGGGNIQYF. CDR3 sequence (DNA): TGTGCCAGCATACCCCGGATGGGGGGAGGAAACATTCAGTACTTC.

This rearrangement joins TRBV4-1 to TRBJ2-1; 9 bases agree with TRBD2. The CDR3 consists of 20 residues. After removal of 1 base from V and 5 bases from J, the junction contained 18 bases not matched to a gene. Germline CDR1 and CDR2: MGHRA and YSYEKL. DNA for the CDR3: TGCGCCAGCAGCCAAGGGACCAGGGGACCTTATAGCGGGAGTGACAATGAGCAGTTCTTC. This encodes CASSQGTRGPYSGSDNEQFF.

This chain joins TRBV27 and TRBJ2-1; 11 positions agree with TRBD2. This CDR3 is built from 16 residues. The V segment lost 5 bases and the J segment 7 bases; nucleotides outside the gene matches: 10. Germline V gene lookup returns CDR1 MNHEY and CDR2 SMNVEV (reference sequence). The CDR3 sequence is CASSPLGLAVWNEQFF. The CDR3 DNA sequence: TGTGCCAGCAGTCCCCTGGGACTAGCGGTGTGGAATGAGCAGTTCTTC.

V is TRBV6-5 and J is TRBJ2-5, with D hard to call. This CDR3 is 15 amino acids long. In germline, CDR1 is MNHEY, CDR2 SVGAGI. V was cut by 2 bases and J by 0 bases, with 10 bases left in between. CDR3 DNA sequence: TGTGCCAGCAGTTACCCCGGTCGGTACCAAGAGACCCAGTACTTC. Protein product: CASSYPGRYQETQYF.

This clone was recorded only once. The V gene is TRBV25-1, the J gene TRBJ1-4; 7 bases fit TRBD1. Looked up from germline, CDR1 is MGHDK and CDR2 is SYGVNS. J lost 8 bases, V lost 0 bases, and 6 bases had no gene match. This CDR3 is 15 amino acids long. The DNA of the CDR3 is TGTGCCAGCAGTGAATATAACACAGGGGACGAAAAACTGTTTTTT. The encoded protein is CASSEYNTGDEKLFF.

The chain links TRBV7-9 to TRBJ1-1, with TRBD1 matching 7 bases. CDR1 is SEHNR, CDR2 FQNEAQ, per germline (reference sequence). With V trimmed by 0 bases and J by 0 bases, 10 bases remained unmatched. The CDR3 covers 18 residues. The DNA for the CDR3 is TGTGCCAGCAGCTTAGCGGGAGGGGGCGTCTTTCTGAACACTGAAGCTTTCTTT. Its protein is CASSLAGGGVFLNTEAFF.

The chain links TRBV7-2 to TRBJ2-7; unclear D gene. The CDR3 is 14 amino acids. Germline V gene lookup returns CDR1 SGHTA and CDR2 FQGNSA. V was shortened by 5 bases and J by 0 bases, with 11 bases between the two germline ends. CDR3 protein: CASSDARSSYEQYF. DNA for the CDR3: TGTGCCAGCAGCGACGCGAGGAGCTCCTACGAGCAGTACTTC.

This clone was recorded once. V gene TRBV30 combines with J gene TRBJ2-7; 9 bases map to TRBD2. V was pared by 2 bases and J by 1 base, with 3 bases of the junction left unmatched. Per the germline V gene, CDR1 is GTSNPN and CDR2 is SVGIG (reference sequence). The CDR3 extends over 14 amino acids. The CDR3 coding sequence is TGTGCCTGGAGTTGGACTAGCGCTTCCTACGAGCAGTACTTC. It codes for CAWSWTSASYEQYF.